This T cell receptor (beta chain) was obtained from a study of metastatic and nonmetastatic thyroid tumors. Among the patients, none had received any treatment before thyroid surgery. There are many counts of this clone. TCRdb re-clonotyped the PCR reads through MiXCR. The data show roughly 93,000 clones, 12% seen once. The CDR3 has 19 residues. Trimming removed 2 bases from V and 0 bases from J; junction bases left unmatched: 12. Germline values: CDR1 MNHEY, CDR2 SVGEGT. The chain couples TRBV6-2 or TRBV6-3 to TRBJ2-1; TRBD2 matches 8 bases. The sequencing input was blood. The clonotype comes from a female donor with papillary thyroid cancer or a benign thyroid nodule (not recorded which). Some clones in this sample may be carry-over from other donors' samples. The CDR3 is CASSYTGRALTSSYNEQFF. The DNA of the CDR3 is TGTGCCAGCAGTTACACCGGGAGGGCACTAACGAGCTCCTACAATGAGCAGTTCTTC.